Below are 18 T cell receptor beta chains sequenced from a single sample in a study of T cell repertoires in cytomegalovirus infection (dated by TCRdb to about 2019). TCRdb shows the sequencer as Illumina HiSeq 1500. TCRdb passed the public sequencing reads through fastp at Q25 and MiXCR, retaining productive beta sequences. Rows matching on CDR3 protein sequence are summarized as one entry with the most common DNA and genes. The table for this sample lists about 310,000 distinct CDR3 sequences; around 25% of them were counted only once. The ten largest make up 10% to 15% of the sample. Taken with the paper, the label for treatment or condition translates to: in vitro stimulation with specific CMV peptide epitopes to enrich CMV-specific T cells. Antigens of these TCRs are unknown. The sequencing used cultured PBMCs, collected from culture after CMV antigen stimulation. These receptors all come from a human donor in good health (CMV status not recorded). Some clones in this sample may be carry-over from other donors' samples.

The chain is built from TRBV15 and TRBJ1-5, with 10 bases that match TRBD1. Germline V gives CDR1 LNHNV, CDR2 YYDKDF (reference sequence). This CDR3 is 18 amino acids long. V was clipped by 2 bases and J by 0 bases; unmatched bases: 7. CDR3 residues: CATSRFWTGGYSNQPQHF. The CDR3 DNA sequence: TGTGCCACCAGCAGATTTTGGACAGGGGGGTATAGCAATCAGCCCCAGCATTTT.

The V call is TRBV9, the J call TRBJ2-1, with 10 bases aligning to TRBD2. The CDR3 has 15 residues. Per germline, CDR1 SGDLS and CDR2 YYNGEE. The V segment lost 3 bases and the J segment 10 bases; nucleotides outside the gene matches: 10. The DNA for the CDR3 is TGTGCCAGCAGCGGAGAGGGCCTAGCGGGAGAGGAGCAGTTCTTC. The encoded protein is CASSGEGLAGEEQFF.

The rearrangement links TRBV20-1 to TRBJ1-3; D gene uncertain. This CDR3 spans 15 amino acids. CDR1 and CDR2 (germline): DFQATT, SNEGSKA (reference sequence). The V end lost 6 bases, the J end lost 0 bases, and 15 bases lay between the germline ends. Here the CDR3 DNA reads TGCAGTGCGTTCTCCCCCGATTACTCTGGAAACACCATATATTTT. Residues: CSAFSPDYSGNTIYF.

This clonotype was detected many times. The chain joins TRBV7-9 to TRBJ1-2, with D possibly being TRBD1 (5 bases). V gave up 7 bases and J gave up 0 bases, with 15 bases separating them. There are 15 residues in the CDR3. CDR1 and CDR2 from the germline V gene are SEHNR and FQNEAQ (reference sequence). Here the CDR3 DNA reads TGTGCCAGCACCCCACCCAGGGTTTCTAACTATGGCTACACCTTC. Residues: CASTPPRVSNYGYTF.

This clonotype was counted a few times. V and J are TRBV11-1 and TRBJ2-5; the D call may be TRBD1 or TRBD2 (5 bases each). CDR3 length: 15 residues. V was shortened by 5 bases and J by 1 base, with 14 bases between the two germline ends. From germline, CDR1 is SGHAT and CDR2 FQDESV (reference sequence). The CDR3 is CASSPWGGLQETQYF. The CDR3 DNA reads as TGTGCCAGCAGCCCCTGGGGCGGACTCCAAGAGACCCAGTACTTC.

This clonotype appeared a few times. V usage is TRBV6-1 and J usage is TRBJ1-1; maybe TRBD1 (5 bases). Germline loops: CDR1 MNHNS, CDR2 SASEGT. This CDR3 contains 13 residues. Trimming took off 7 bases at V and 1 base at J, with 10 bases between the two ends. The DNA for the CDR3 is TGTGCCAGCACGGGAGGGGCGAACACTGAAGCTTTCTTT. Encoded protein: CASTGGANTEAFF.

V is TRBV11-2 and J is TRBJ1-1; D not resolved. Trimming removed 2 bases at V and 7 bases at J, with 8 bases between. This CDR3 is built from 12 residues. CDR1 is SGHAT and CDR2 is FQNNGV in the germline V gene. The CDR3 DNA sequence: TGTGCCAGCAGCTTAAGTTTCAGTGAAGCTTTCTTT. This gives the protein CASSLSFSEAFF.

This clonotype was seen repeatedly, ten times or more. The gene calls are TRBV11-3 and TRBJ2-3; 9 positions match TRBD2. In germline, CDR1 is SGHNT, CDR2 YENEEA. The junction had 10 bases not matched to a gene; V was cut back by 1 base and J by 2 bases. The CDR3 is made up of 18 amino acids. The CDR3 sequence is CASSLATFLAGHTDTQYF. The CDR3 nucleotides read TGTGCCAGCAGCTTAGCCACCTTCCTAGCGGGGCACACAGATACGCAGTATTTT.

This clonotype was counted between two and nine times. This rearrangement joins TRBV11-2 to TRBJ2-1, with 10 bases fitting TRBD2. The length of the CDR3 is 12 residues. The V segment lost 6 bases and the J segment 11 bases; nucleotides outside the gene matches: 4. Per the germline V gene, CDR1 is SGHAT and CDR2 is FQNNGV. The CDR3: CASRRTSGQQFF. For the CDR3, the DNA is TGTGCCAGCAGGCGGACTAGCGGCCAGCAGTTCTTC. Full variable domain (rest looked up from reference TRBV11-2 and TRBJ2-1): EAGVAQSPRYKIIEKRQSVAFWCNPISGHATLYWYQQILGQGPKLLIQFQNNGVVDDSQLPKDRFSAERLKGVDSTLKIQPAKLEDSAVYLCASRRTSGQQFFGPGTRLTVL.

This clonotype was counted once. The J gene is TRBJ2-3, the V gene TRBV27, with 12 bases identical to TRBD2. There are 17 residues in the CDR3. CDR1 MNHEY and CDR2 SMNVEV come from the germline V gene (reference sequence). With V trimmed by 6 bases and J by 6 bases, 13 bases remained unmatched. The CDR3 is CASSPSGRAYWADTQYF. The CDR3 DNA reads TGTGCCAGCAGCCCTAGCGGGAGGGCATATTGGGCCGATACGCAGTATTTT.

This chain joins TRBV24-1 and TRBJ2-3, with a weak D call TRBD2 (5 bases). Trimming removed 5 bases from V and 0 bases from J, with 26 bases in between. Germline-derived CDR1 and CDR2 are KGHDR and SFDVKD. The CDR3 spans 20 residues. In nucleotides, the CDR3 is TGTGCCACCAGTGGGACCCAAGGAGCGCCCGGCGGGTCTAGCACAGATACGCAGTATTTT. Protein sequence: CATSGTQGAPGGSSTDTQYF.

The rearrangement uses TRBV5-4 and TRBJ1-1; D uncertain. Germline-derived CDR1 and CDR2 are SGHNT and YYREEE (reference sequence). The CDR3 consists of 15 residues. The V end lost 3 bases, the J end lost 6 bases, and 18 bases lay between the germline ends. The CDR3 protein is CASSSHLLGNPEAFF. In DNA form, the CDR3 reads TGTGCCAGCAGCTCTCACCTCCTGGGAAACCCTGAAGCTTTCTTT. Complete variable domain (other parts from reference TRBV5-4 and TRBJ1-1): ETGVTQSPTHLIKTRGQQVTLRCSSQSGHNTVSWYQQALGQGPQFIFQYYREEENGRGNFPPRFSGLQFPNYSSELNVNALELDDSALYLCASSSHLLGNPEAFFGQGTRLTVV.

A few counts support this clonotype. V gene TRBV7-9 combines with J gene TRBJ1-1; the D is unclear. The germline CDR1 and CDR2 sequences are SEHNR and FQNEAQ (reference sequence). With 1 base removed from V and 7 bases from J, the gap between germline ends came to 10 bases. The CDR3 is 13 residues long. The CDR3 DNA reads TGTGCCAGCAGCTTAGAGTGGAGTCTTGAAGCTTTCTTT. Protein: CASSLEWSLEAFF.

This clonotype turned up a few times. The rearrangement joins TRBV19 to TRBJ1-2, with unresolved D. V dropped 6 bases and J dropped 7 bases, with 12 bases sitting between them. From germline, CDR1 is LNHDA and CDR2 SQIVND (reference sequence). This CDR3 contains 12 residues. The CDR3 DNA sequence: TGTGCCAGTAGAAGGGAGCTAGGTGGCTACACCTTC. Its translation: CASRRELGGYTF.

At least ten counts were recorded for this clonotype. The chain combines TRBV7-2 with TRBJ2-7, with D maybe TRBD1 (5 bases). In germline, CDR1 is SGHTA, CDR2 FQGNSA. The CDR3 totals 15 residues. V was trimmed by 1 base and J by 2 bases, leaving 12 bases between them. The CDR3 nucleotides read TGTGCCAGCAGCTTAGGGTCAGGGTCCCCCTACGAGCAGTACGTC. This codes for CASSLGSGSPYEQYV.

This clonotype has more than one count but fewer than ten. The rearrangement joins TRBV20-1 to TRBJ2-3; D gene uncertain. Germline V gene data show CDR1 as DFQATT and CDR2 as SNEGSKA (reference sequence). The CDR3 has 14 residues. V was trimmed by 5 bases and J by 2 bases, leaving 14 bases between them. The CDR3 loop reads CSARGVALTDTQYF. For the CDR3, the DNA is TGCAGTGCTCGAGGAGTAGCCCTCACAGATACGCAGTATTTT.

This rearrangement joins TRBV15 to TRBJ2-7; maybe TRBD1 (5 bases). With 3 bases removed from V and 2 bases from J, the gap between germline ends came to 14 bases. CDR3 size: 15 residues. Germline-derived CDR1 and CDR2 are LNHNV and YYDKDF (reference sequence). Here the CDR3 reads CATSRDRQSPYEQYF. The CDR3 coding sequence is TGTGCCACCAGCAGGGATAGACAGAGCCCCTACGAGCAGTACTTC.

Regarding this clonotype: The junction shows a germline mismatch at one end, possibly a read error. CDR3 protein: CASIERGAASANF. The CDR3 DNA reads TGTGCCAGCATCGAGAGGGGAGCCGCGAGCGCTAACTTC. This chain connects TRBV28 to TRBJ1-2; D possibly corresponds to TRBD1 (5 bases). The CDR3 contains 13 residues. Looked up from germline, CDR1 is MDHEN and CDR2 is SYDVKM.